The rows below give T cell receptor beta chains drawn from one sample of a study of blood T cell repertoires in COVID-19. Some clones are missing from TCRdb's copy, which holds only in-frame ones; the method was immunoSEQ multiplex PCR. The sample holds tens of thousands of clones, roughly 88% seen once. The sequenced sample consisted of peripheral blood. These receptors were collected from a human donor with active COVID-19. The donor label of this sample is uncertain. Both conserved end residues are part of each CDR3. The D gene is left open where the match is weak. Expanded clones are given a class, and other clones once, few, many or no size at all.

TRBJ1-5 | TRBV19 | TRBD1 | - | CASSIARQGKGPQHF | TGTGCCAGTAGTATAGCGAGACAGGGAAAGGGGCCCCAGCATTTT
TRBJ1-2 | TRBV27 | - | - | CASSFLGGRDYGYTF | TGTGCCAGCAGTTTTCTCGGGGGTCGAGACTATGGCTACACCTTC
TRBJ1-2 | TRBV5-4 | TRBD1 | - | CASRRQGSDYGYTF | TGTGCCAGCCGGAGACAGGGGAGTGACTATGGCTACACCTTC
TRBJ1-2 | TRBV7-2 | TRBD1 | once | CASSSNRGHVYGYTF | TGTGCCAGCAGCTCAAACAGGGGGCACGTCTATGGCTACACCTTC
TRBJ2-1 | TRBV5-6 | - | - | CASNRWGTPYNEQFF | TGTGCCAGCAACAGGTGGGGAACACCTTACAATGAGCAGTTCTTC
TRBJ2-7 | TRBV18 | - | once | CASSPEAGNYEEQYF | TGTGCCAGCTCACCAGAGGCTGGAAACTACGAGGAGCAGTACTTC
TRBJ1-2 | TRBV29-1 | - | once | CSVEEAGVDYGYTF | TGCAGCGTTGAAGAGGCAGGGGTGGACTATGGCTACACCTTC
TRBJ1-2 | TRBV25-1 | - | - | CASSSPRGYGYTF | TGTGCCAGCAGTTCCCCCAGAGGCTATGGCTACACCTTC
TRBJ2-1 | TRBV14 | TRBD1 | - | CASSPGTGWDNEQFF | TGTGCCAGCAGCCCGGGGACAGGGTGGGACAATGAGCAGTTCTTC
TRBJ2-1 | TRBV14 | TRBD1 | - | CASSQDAGTGDNEQFF | TGTGCCAGCAGCCAAGATGCCGGGACAGGGGACAATGAGCAGTTCTTC
TRBJ2-7 | TRBV5-4 | - | few | CASSSGHKYEQYF | TGTGCCAGCAGCTCCGGACACAAATACGAGCAGTACTTC
TRBJ1-1 | TRBV3-1/TRBV3-2 | TRBD1 | - | CASSQDLGTGNTEAFF | TGTGCCAGCAGCCAAGATCTAGGGACAGGGAACACTGAAGCTTTCTTT
TRBJ1-2 | TRBV7-2 | - | - | CASSPGGVGRHYGYTF | TGTGCCAGCAGCCCCGGCGGGGTGGGGAGACACTATGGCTACACCTTC
TRBJ1-1 | TRBV25-1 | TRBD1 | - | CASRPGTVNTEAFF | TGTGCCAGCAGACCCGGGACAGTGAACACTGAAGCTTTCTTT
TRBJ1-1 | TRBV28 | - | - | CASSPQRGEAFF | TGTGCCAGCAGTCCCCAGAGAGGGGAAGCTTTCTTT
TRBJ2-2 | TRBV6-5 | TRBD1 | - | CASIGQVGELFF | TGTGCCAGCATAGGACAGGTCGGGGAGCTGTTTTTT
TRBJ1-5 | TRBV7-8 | TRBD1 | once | CASSWGTGTHNQPQHF | TGTGCCAGCAGCTGGGGGACAGGGACCCACAATCAGCCCCAGCATTTT
TRBJ1-3 | TRBV5-1 | - | - | CASRDVGRNSGNTIYF | TGCGCCAGCAGGGACGTGGGGCGGAACTCTGGAAACACCATATATTTT
TRBJ2-7 | TRBV10-3 | - | - | CAISESAGRYEQYF | TGTGCCATCAGTGAGTCAGCAGGGCGCTACGAGCAGTACTTC
TRBJ2-1 | TRBV5-4 | - | - | CASTGQQGGFNEQFF | TGTGCCAGCACAGGACAACAGGGGGGGTTCAATGAGCAGTTCTTC
TRBJ1-2 | TRBV6-2/TRBV6-3 | - | - | CASSYSGVGNYGYTF | TGTGCCAGCAGTTACTCCGGGGTCGGAAACTATGGCTACACCTTC
TRBJ2-7 | TRBV10-3 | TRBD1 | - | CAISWDRGWDEQYF | TGTGCCATCAGTTGGGACAGGGGATGGGACGAGCAGTACTTC
TRBJ2-7 | TRBV5-1 | - | - | CASSPAGNYEQYF | TGCGCCAGCAGCCCGGCCGGGAACTACGAGCAGTACTTC
TRBJ1-2 | TRBV11-2 | - | - | CASSLVIQVYGYTF | TGTGCCAGCAGCTTAGTTATTCAGGTCTATGGCTACACCTTC
TRBJ2-7 | TRBV6-5 | - | - | CASSSWDKTYEQYF | TGTGCCAGCAGTTCCTGGGACAAAACCTACGAGCAGTACTTC
TRBJ1-5 | TRBV28 | TRBD1 | - | CASNGQVENQPQHF | TGTGCCAGCAATGGACAGGTGGAAAATCAGCCCCAGCATTTT
TRBJ2-1 | TRBV11-3 | - | - | CASSLSLQGARNEQFF | TGTGCCAGCAGCTTATCCCTACAGGGAGCACGCAATGAGCAGTTCTTC
TRBJ1-2 | TRBV19 | TRBD1 | - | CATRDRGVANYGYTF | TGTGCCACCCGGGACAGGGGCGTAGCTAACTATGGCTACACCTTC
TRBJ2-7 | TRBV27 | - | once | CASSLSGSSAYEQYF | TGTGCCAGCAGTTTATCAGGCTCTAGCGCCTACGAGCAGTACTTC
TRBJ2-1 | TRBV7-9 | - | once | CASSPYDEQFF | TGTGCCAGCAGCCCCTACGATGAGCAGTTCTTC
TRBJ1-4 | TRBV7-9 | - | once | CASSLAGNEKLFF | TGTGCCAGCAGCTTAGCCGGTAATGAAAAACTGTTTTTT
TRBJ1-2 | TRBV11-2 | - | - | CASSRGVGTTFYGYTF | TGTGCCAGCAGCAGAGGGGTCGGGACAACGTTCTATGGCTACACCTTC
TRBJ2-7 | TRBV7-9 | TRBD1 | - | CASSSRLPGQGYYEQYF | TGTGCCAGCAGCTCAAGGCTACCGGGACAGGGATACTACGAGCAGTACTTC
TRBJ1-1 | TRBV5-1 | TRBD1 | - | CASKAGTANTEAFF | TGCGCCAGCAAGGCAGGGACAGCGAACACTGAAGCTTTCTTT
TRBJ2-2 | TRBV2 | - | - | CASSALTGELFF | TGTGCCAGCAGTGCCTTGACCGGGGAGCTGTTTTTT
TRBJ2-7 | TRBV20-1 | TRBD1 | - | CSAGTGGEQYF | TGCAGTGCTGGGACAGGGGGCGAGCAGTACTTC
TRBJ2-7 | TRBV20-1 | TRBD2 | - | CSASLLAGGEQYF | TGCAGTGCTAGTCTACTAGCGGGAGGTGAGCAGTACTTC
TRBJ2-5 | TRBV19 | - | - | CASSILGGETQYF | TGTGCCAGTAGTATCCTAGGTGGGGAGACCCAGTACTTC
TRBJ1-2 | TRBV6-6 | - | - | CASSSDIGYTF | TGTGCCAGCAGTTCGGACATTGGCTACACCTTC
TRBJ1-1 | TRBV7-9 | - | - | CASSSPGPAFF | TGTGCCAGCAGCTCCCCCGGTCCGGCTTTCTTT
TRBJ2-7 | TRBV25-1 | TRBD2 | - | CASSEFGLAGQDEQYF | TGTGCCAGCAGTGAATTCGGACTAGCGGGGCAGGACGAGCAGTACTTC
TRBJ2-7 | TRBV19 | TRBD1 | - | CASSATGTGPEQYF | TGTGCCAGTAGTGCCACCGGGACAGGGCCCGAGCAGTACTTC
TRBJ1-5 | TRBV2 | - | - | CASSEQINQPQHF | TGTGCCAGCAGTGAACAAATTAATCAGCCCCAGCATTTT
TRBJ1-4 | TRBV4-1 | - | - | CASSVTGAREEKLFF | TGCGCCAGCAGCGTAACGGGGGCGCGGGAGGAAAAACTGTTTTTT
TRBJ1-5 | TRBV27 | TRBD1 | - | CASREGQGGYQPQHF | TGTGCCAGCAGGGAGGGACAGGGGGGGTATCAGCCCCAGCATTTT
TRBJ2-5 | TRBV9 | - | - | CASSVDRVQETQYF | TGTGCCAGCAGCGTAGATCGGGTTCAAGAGACCCAGTACTTC
TRBJ2-1 | TRBV29-1 | TRBD2 | - | CSAFARTSGVGYEQFF | TGCAGCGCCTTTGCTCGGACTAGCGGGGTAGGCTATGAGCAGTTCTTC
TRBJ2-5 | TRBV2 | TRBD1 | - | CASKQGQQETQYF | TGTGCCAGTAAACAGGGGCAACAAGAGACCCAGTACTTC
TRBJ1-2 | TRBV3-1/TRBV3-2 | - | - | CASSQSSLQGDGYTF | TGTGCCAGCAGCCAGAGTTCTCTTCAGGGCGATGGCTACACCTTC
TRBJ2-5 | TRBV3-1/TRBV3-2 | - | - | CASSLVSGRGSETQYF | TGTGCCAGCAGCCTGGTAAGCGGCAGGGGTTCCGAGACCCAGTACTTC